This TCR beta chain was found in a study of blood T cell repertoires in COVID-19. About the study: There were acute and convalescent COVID-19 samples, and they came from the United States, Italy and Spain.

As handled by the study authors: Reference gene primers were amplified, and this amplification served to estimate nucleated cell counts. Only in-frame clones appear in the TCRdb table, and some are missing; sequencing was by immunoSEQ multiplex PCR. The DNA gave D and trimming, while V, J and clone size come from that table. Counted here are fewer than 70,000 clones, around 90% occurring once; the ten biggest clones make up 9% to 9.5%. CDR1 and CDR2 from the germline V gene are SGHRS and YFSETQ. V lost 2 bases to trimming and J lost 8 bases, with 14 bases between them. This CDR3 is 15 amino acids long.

The sample comprised peripheral blood. V usage is TRBV5-1 and J usage is TRBJ1-6; possibly TRBD1 for D (6 bases). The TCR sequence derives from a woman of 80 years or more with active COVID-19. The CDR3 nucleotides are TGCGCCAGCAGCTTCACAGGGTCTACCGATTCACCCCTCCACTTT. Translating gives CASSFTGSTDSPLHF.